These 29 T cell receptor beta chains were all obtained from the same sample, sequenced in a study of T cell responses to AZD1222 COVID-19 vaccine. Sequencing used immunoSEQ multiplex PCR; TCRdb keeps in-frame clones, though not all of them. The table lists 55,000 to 70,000 clones, about three quarters of them singletons, with 9.5% to 13% in the top ten. Sequencing was performed on peripheral blood, taken on day 0 of AZD1222 vaccination. These TCRs come from an adult in good health.

This clone was counted once. The chain is built from TRBV7-2 and TRBJ2-1, with D perhaps matching TRBD1 or TRBD2 (5 bases each). The germline V and J ends were trimmed by 5 bases and 4 bases, with 18 bases remaining between them. Germline V lookup: CDR1 SGHTA, CDR2 FQGNSA. This CDR3 spans 16 amino acids. In nucleotides, the CDR3 is TGTGCCAGCAGCCCAGGGACGCCTGGGGCGTACAATGAGCAGTTCTTC. This gives the protein CASSPGTPGAYNEQFF.

The V and J genes are TRBV12-3 or TRBV12-4 and TRBJ1-5; 7 bases match TRBD1. The trim removed 4 bases at V and 5 bases at J, leaving 2 bases unmatched. This CDR3 has 13 residues. The CDR3 DNA follows: TGTGCCAGCAGTTCCAGGGGGGATCAGCCCCAGCATTTT. Its translation is CASSSRGDQPQHF.

The chain combines TRBV18 with TRBJ2-5, with D possibly matching TRBD2 (7 bases). Germline CDR1 KGHSH, CDR2 LQKENI. This CDR3 is 15 amino acids long. Trimming shortened V by 6 bases and J by 6 bases, and 20 bases separated the two germline ends. The CDR3 coding sequence is TGTGCCAGCTCGATAGGGGGGGGGCAGTATAAGACCCAGTACTTC. Its translation is CASSIGGGQYKTQYF.

This clone was observed a handful of times. The chain is built from TRBV13 and TRBJ2-2; 11 bases map to TRBD1. After removal of 5 bases from V and 5 bases from J, the junction contained 7 bases not matched to a gene. This CDR3 has 16 residues. Per germline, CDR1 PRHDT and CDR2 FYEKMQ (reference sequence). The CDR3 loop is CASSRTGGAFTGELFF. In nucleotides, the CDR3 is TGTGCCAGCAGCCGGACAGGGGGCGCGTTTACCGGGGAGCTGTTTTTT.

The chain employs TRBV11-2 and TRBJ1-3; D not resolved. The germline V gene encodes CDR1 SGHAT and CDR2 FQNNGV. Trimming removed 5 bases at V and 4 bases at J, with 18 bases between. The length of the CDR3 is 16 residues. Written as DNA, the CDR3 is TGTGCCAGCAGCGAACGGGGAGCCATGGGCGGAAACACCATATATTTT. It yields the protein CASSERGAMGGNTIYF. The variable domain in full, completed from reference TRBV11-2 and TRBJ1-3, reads EAGVAQSPRYKIIEKRQSVAFWCNPISGHATLYWYQQILGQGPKLLIQFQNNGVVDDSQLPKDRFSAERLKGVDSTLKIQPAKLEDSAVYLCASSERGAMGGNTIYFGEGSWLTVV.

The chain carries TRBV6-6 and TRBJ1-6; 9 bases fit TRBD1. In germline, CDR1 is MNHNY, CDR2 SVGAGI (reference sequence). J lost 7 bases, V lost 6 bases, and 4 bases had no gene match. The CDR3 has 14 amino acids. CDR3 region: CASSGTGWNSPLHF. The CDR3 region has the DNA TGTGCCAGCAGCGGGACAGGGTGGAATTCACCCCTCCACTTT.

V and J are TRBV28 and TRBJ2-3; 7 bases line up with TRBD2. The CDR3 runs 14 residues. Germline V gene sequence: CDR1 MDHEN, CDR2 SYDVKM. V shed 6 bases, J shed 0 bases, and the junction held 3 bases outside the gene matches. CDR3 residues: CASRSGDSTDTQYF. The CDR3 DNA reads as TGTGCCAGCAGGAGCGGGGATAGCACAGATACGCAGTATTTT.

The rearrangement uses TRBV7-2 and TRBJ2-3; 12 bases line up with TRBD2. The CDR3 totals 18 residues. Germline assignment: CDR1 SGHTA and CDR2 FQGNSA. V trimming: 7 bases; J trimming: 0 bases; junction bases outside the gene matches: 11. CDR3 DNA: TGTGCCAGCAAGCTACTAGCGGGAGGAAGATTTAGCACAGATACGCAGTATTTT. Protein: CASKLLAGGRFSTDTQYF.

The rearrangement links TRBV10-3 to TRBJ2-5; 7 bases fit TRBD2. The germline V gene encodes CDR1 ENHRY and CDR2 SYGVKD. After removal of 4 bases from V and 3 bases from J, the junction contained 8 bases not matched to a gene. There are 15 residues in the CDR3. DNA of the CDR3: TGTGCCATCAGTGCTATGGCGGCGGGGGAAGAGACCCAGTACTTC. It specifies CAISAMAAGEETQYF.

The chain combines TRBV5-6 with TRBJ1-2; D is uncertain. CDR1 and CDR2 from the germline V gene are SGHDT and YYEEEE. Trimming stripped 2 bases from V and 5 bases from J, with 13 bases between. This CDR3 contains 14 residues. The chain's CDR3 is CASSFWGSGYGYTF. CDR3 DNA: TGTGCCAGCAGCTTTTGGGGAAGTGGATATGGCTACACCTTC.

The V gene is TRBV5-1, the J gene TRBJ1-6, with no clear D. Trimming took off 0 bases at V and 10 bases at J, with 14 bases between the two ends. CDR1 is SGHRS and CDR2 is YFSETQ in the germline V gene. The CDR3 contains 15 residues. Written as DNA, the CDR3 is TGCGCCAGCAGCTTGGAAGTTGGTTGGGTGTCACCCCTCCACTTT. Amino acid sequence: CASSLEVGWVSPLHF.

The chain joins TRBV3-1 (or the pseudogene TRBV3-2) to TRBJ1-3; TRBD1 matches 7 bases. Trimming took 4 bases from V and 4 from J; bases not matched to a gene: 13. The CDR3 has 17 amino acids. CDR1 and CDR2 from the germline V gene are LGHDT and YNNKEL (reference sequence). The CDR3 sequence is CASSPDLGQLSGNTIYF. As DNA, the CDR3 is TGTGCCAGCAGCCCTGACTTGGGACAGCTTTCGGGAAACACCATATATTTT.

The CDR3 sequence is CASSPLGYSIHEQYF. In nucleotides, the CDR3 is TGTGCCAGCAGCCCTCTCGGGTATAGTATTCACGAGCAGTACTTC. The rearrangement uses TRBV9 and TRBJ2-7, with no clear D. The germline CDR1 and CDR2 sequences are SGDLS and YYNGEE. This CDR3 comprises 15 residues. Trimming left V 4 bases short and J 5 bases short, with 19 bases between.

This clone has just one count. The rearrangement links TRBV30 to TRBJ1-3; no definite D call. The V end lost 3 bases, the J end lost 0 bases, and 12 bases lay between the germline ends. The CDR3 sequence is 15 residues long. The germline V gene encodes CDR1 GTSNPN and CDR2 SVGIG (reference sequence). CDR3 in amino acids: CAWSPRGVSGNTIYF. The CDR3 bases are TGTGCCTGGAGCCCCCGCGGAGTCTCTGGAAACACCATATATTTT. The variable domain in full, with the rest retrieved from reference TRBV30 and TRBJ1-3, is SQTIHQWPATLVQPVGSPLSLECTVEGTSNPNLYWYRQAAGRGLQLLFYSVGIGQISSEVPQNLSASRPQDRQFILSSKKLLLSDSGFYLCAWSPRGVSGNTIYFGEGSWLTVV.

This clone appeared a single time. V gene TRBV6-1 combines with J gene TRBJ1-5, with TRBD1 as a possible D gene (5 bases). There are 14 residues in the CDR3. Trimming pared 3 bases from V and 5 bases from J, leaving 11 bases between. Germline values: CDR1 MNHNS, CDR2 SASEGT. The CDR3 region has the DNA TGTGCCAGCAGTGAGTCAGGGCCGTATCAGCCCCAGCATTTT. This translates into CASSESGPYQPQHF.

The rearrangement joins TRBV6-1 to TRBJ1-5, with D possibly matching TRBD1 (5 bases). V shed 4 bases and J shed 6 bases, with 19 bases lying between them. CDR3 size: 16 residues. Germline assignment: CDR1 MNHNS and CDR2 SASEGT. CDR3 nucleotides: TGTGCCAGCAGTGCCACTGCAGGGTTTGTTCGTCAGCCCCAGCATTTT. Protein sequence: CASSATAGFVRQPQHF.

The chain uses TRBV10-3 and TRBJ2-7, with TRBD2 matching 7 bases. V gave up 6 bases and J gave up 3 bases; unmatched junction bases: 8. The germline V gene encodes CDR1 ENHRY and CDR2 SYGVKD. CDR3 size: 14 residues. CDR3 DNA: TGTGCCATCAGACCCGCTAGCGGTCACTACGAGCAGTACTTC. Amino acids: CAIRPASGHYEQYF.

V usage is TRBV3-1 (or the pseudogene TRBV3-2) and J usage is TRBJ2-4, with 8 bases identical to TRBD2. Germline CDR1 is LGHDT and CDR2 is YNNKEL (reference sequence). CDR3 length: 13 amino acids. With 3 bases clipped from V and 15 bases from J, the junction kept 10 bases outside the gene matches. In DNA form, the CDR3 reads TGTGCCAGCAGCCACGGGACTAGTGCCCCCGGGTACTTC. It yields the protein CASSHGTSAPGYF.

This clone was recorded once. The junction departs from germline at one end; a sequencing error may be responsible. The chain couples TRBV6-1 to TRBJ2-5; D is unresolved. The CDR3 totals 15 residues. CDR1 MNHNS and CDR2 SASEGT come from the germline V gene. The CDR3 sequence: CASTEIGRLQETQYF. The CDR3 DNA sequence: TGTGCCAGCACTGAAATAGGGCGGCTGCAAGAGACCCAGTACTTC.

The DNA for the CDR3 is TGTGCCAGCAGGGGACGGACGGGGGTGAACACTGAAGCTTTCTTT. Encoded protein: CASRGRTGVNTEAFF. The chain couples TRBV2 to TRBJ1-1; D is possibly TRBD1 (5 bases). Germline V gene sequence: CDR1 SNHLY, CDR2 FYNNEI. The length of the CDR3 is 15 residues. The V end was cut by 6 bases, the J end by 0 bases, with 14 bases between.

The gene calls are TRBV19 and TRBJ2-7; 10 nucleotides agree with TRBD1. Germline loops: CDR1 LNHDA, CDR2 SQIVND (reference sequence). This CDR3 spans 14 amino acids. V trimming: 1 base; J trimming: 3 bases; junction bases outside the gene matches: 0. The CDR3 sequence is CASSIGTGGYEQYF. The CDR3 DNA is TGTGCCAGTAGTATAGGGACAGGGGGCTACGAGCAGTACTTC.

This sequence joins TRBV28 and TRBJ2-4; D may correspond to TRBD1 or TRBD2 (5 bases each). CDR3 size: 15 residues. CDR1 and CDR2 (germline): MDHEN, SYDVKM. V was shortened by 6 bases and J by 1 base, with 13 bases between the two germline ends. The CDR3 spells CASRNGGTAKNIQYF. The CDR3 DNA reads as TGTGCCAGCAGAAACGGTGGGACGGCCAAAAACATTCAGTACTTC.

This clone was observed at least ten times. The chain is built from TRBV7-3 and TRBJ1-6, with 11 bases aligning to TRBD1. This CDR3 has 15 amino acids. J gave up 7 bases and V 5 bases, and 4 bases lay outside the gene matches. The germline V gene has CDR1 SGHTA and CDR2 FQGTGA. CDR3 region: CASSTGTGGNSPLHF. DNA for the CDR3: TGTGCCAGCAGCACTGGGACAGGGGGAAATTCACCCCTCCACTTT.

This clone was seen only a few times. V gene TRBV23-1 combines with J gene TRBJ1-2, with D perhaps matching TRBD1 (6 bases). TRBV23-1 is designated an ORF whose function remains uncertain. This CDR3 is 15 amino acids long. The V gene lost 2 bases and the J gene lost 7 bases, with 17 bases spanning the gap. The CDR3 nucleotides are TGCGCCAGCAGTCAAATATTTACAGGGTATGGTGGCTACACCTTC. Translated, it gives CASSQIFTGYGGYTF.

The CDR3 spells CASTLSRRQYFNQPQHF. DNA for the CDR3: TGTGCCAGCACCCTCTCCCGCCGGCAGTACTTCAATCAGCCCCAGCATTTT. This chain connects TRBV2 to TRBJ1-5; D not resolved. CDR3 length: 17 amino acids. V was shortened by 7 bases and J by 3 bases, with 22 bases between the two germline ends. Looked up from germline, CDR1 is SNHLY and CDR2 is FYNNEI.

The chain employs TRBV2 and TRBJ2-5; 9 positions match TRBD1. This CDR3 has 16 residues. Trimming took 0 bases from V and 5 from J; bases not matched to a gene: 7. Germline CDR1 is SNHLY and CDR2 is FYNNEI. The CDR3 reads CASSEAWTGVWETQYF. Written as DNA, the CDR3 is TGTGCCAGCAGTGAAGCGTGGACAGGGGTGTGGGAGACCCAGTACTTC.

This sequence joins TRBV6-1 and TRBJ1-6, with D perhaps TRBD1 (5 bases). This CDR3 has 17 residues. The V end was cut by 1 base, the J end by 1 base, with 11 bases between. CDR1 and CDR2 from the germline V gene are MNHNS and SASEGT. The CDR3 loop is CASSEEVGGSYNSPLHF. The CDR3 DNA reads TGTGCCAGCAGTGAAGAGGTTGGGGGGTCCTATAATTCACCCCTCCACTTT.

The chain is built from TRBV19 and TRBJ2-2, with TRBD1 matching 8 bases. Germline V gene lookup returns CDR1 LNHDA and CDR2 SQIVND (reference sequence). The CDR3 runs 15 residues. The J segment lost 5 bases and the V segment lost 4 bases, leaving 6 bases of the junction unmatched. The CDR3: CASSKTRQGTGELFF. DNA of the CDR3: TGTGCCAGTAGTAAGACCAGACAGGGGACCGGGGAGCTGTTTTTT. Looking up the rest from reference TRBV19 and TRBJ2-2 gives the full variable domain: DGGITQSPKYLFRKEGQNVTLSCEQNLNHDAMYWYRQDPGQGLRLIYYSQIVNDFQKGDIAEGYSVSREKKESFPLTVTSAQKNPTAFYLCASSKTRQGTGELFFGEGSRLTVL.

The chain employs TRBV19 and TRBJ1-5; unclear D gene. Germline loops: CDR1 LNHDA, CDR2 SQIVND (reference sequence). V shed 4 bases and J shed 0 bases, with 16 bases lying between them. The CDR3 length is 17 residues. The CDR3 is CASSTRRTFYSNQPQHF. CDR3 nucleotide sequence: TGTGCCAGTAGTACCAGACGGACGTTCTATAGCAATCAGCCCCAGCATTTT.